This T cell receptor beta chain is drawn from a study of cytomegalovirus exposure and HLA in healthy donors. PCR amplification relied on 60 Vbeta primers (plus 13 Jbeta primers). TCRdb's table, derived via immunoSEQ multiplex PCR, lists solely in-frame clones and lacks some. The sample contains around 180,000 clones, roughly 80% of which appear only once. The TCR was taken from a young man in good health and CMV-seronegative. The specimen sequenced was PBMCs.

DNA for the CDR3: TGTGCCAGCAGCGCCCGGGACAGGGGGCTCGGTGGCTACACCTTC. Translation: CASSARDRGLGGYTF. The V gene is TRBV9, the J gene TRBJ1-2; 12 nucleotides match TRBD1. Germline values: CDR1 SGDLS, CDR2 YYNGEE. The CDR3 is made up of 15 amino acids. With 3 bases clipped from V and 7 bases from J, the junction kept 7 bases outside the gene matches.